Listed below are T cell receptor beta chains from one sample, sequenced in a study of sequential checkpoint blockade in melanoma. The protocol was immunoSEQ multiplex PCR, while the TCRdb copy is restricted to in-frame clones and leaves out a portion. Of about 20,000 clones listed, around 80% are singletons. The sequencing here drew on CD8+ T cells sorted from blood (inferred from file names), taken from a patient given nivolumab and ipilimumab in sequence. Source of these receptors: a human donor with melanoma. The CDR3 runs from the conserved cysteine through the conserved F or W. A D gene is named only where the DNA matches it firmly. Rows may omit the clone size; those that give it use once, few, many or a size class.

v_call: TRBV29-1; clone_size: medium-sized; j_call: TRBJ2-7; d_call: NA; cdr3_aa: CSVEDLYEQYF; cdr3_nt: TGCAGCGTTGAAGACCTCTACGAGCAGTACTTC
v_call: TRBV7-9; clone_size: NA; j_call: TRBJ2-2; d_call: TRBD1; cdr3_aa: CASSFWTGAGELFF; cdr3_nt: TGTGCCAGCAGCTTTTGGACAGGGGCCGGGGAGCTGTTTTTT
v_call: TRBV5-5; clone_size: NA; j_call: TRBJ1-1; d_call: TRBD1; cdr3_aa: CASSHRGKNTEAFF; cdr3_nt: TGTGCCAGCAGCCACAGGGGGAAAAACACTGAAGCTTTCTTT
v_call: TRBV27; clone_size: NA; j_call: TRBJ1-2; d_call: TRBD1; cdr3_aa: CASGAPGTGVFSGYTF; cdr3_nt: TGTGCCAGCGGCGCCCCCGGGACAGGGGTATTTAGCGGCTACACCTTC
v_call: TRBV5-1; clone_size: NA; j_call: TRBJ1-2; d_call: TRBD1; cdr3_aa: CASSLPRDRGVNGYTF; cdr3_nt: TGCGCCAGCAGCTTGCCGAGGGACAGGGGTGTTAATGGCTACACCTTC
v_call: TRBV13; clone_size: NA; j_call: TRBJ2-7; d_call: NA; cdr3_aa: CASSLGDSSSYEQYF; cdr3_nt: TGTGCCAGCAGCTTGGGAGACTCGAGCTCCTACGAGCAGTACTTC
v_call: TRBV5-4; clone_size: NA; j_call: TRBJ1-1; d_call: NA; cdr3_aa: CASTRGTEAFF; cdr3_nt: TGTGCCAGCACCCGCGGCACTGAAGCTTTCTTT
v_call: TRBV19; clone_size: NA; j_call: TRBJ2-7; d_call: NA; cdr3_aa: CASRDPGTPYEQYF; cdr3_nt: TGTGCCAGTAGGGATCCCGGGACACCCTACGAGCAGTACTTC
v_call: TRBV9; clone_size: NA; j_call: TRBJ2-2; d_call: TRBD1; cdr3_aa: CASSAGTVVTGELFF; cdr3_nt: TGTGCCAGCAGCGCGGGGACAGTTGTTACCGGGGAGCTGTTTTTT
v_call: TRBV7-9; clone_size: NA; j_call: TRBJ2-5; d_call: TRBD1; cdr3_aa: CASSLRQGQETQYF; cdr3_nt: TGTGCCAGCAGCTTAAGACAGGGCCAAGAGACCCAGTACTTC
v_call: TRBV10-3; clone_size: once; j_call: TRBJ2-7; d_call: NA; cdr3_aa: CAISPGIPDYEQYF; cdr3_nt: TGTGCCATCAGCCCCGGGATCCCCGACTACGAGCAGTACTTC
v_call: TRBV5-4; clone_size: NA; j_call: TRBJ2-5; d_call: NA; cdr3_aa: CASSFLETQYF; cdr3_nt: TGTGCCAGCAGCTTCTTAGAGACCCAGTACTTC
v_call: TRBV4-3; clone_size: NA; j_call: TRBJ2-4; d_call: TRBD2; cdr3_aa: CASSQDWEGNIQYF; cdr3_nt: TGCGCCAGCAGCCAAGATTGGGAGGGAAACATTCAGTACTTC
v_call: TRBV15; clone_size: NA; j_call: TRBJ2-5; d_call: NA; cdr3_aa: CATSREHNQETQYF; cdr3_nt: TGTGCCACCAGCAGAGAACACAATCAAGAGACCCAGTACTTC
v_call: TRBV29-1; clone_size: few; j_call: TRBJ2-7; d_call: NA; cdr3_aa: CSVGGSGYEQYF; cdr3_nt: TGCAGCGTGGGGGGATCAGGATACGAGCAGTACTTC
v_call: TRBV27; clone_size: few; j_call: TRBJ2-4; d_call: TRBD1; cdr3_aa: CASSLNDRGQGGFSENIQYF; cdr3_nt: TGTGCCAGCAGTTTAAATGATAGAGGACAGGGCGGGTTTAGCGAAAACATTCAGTACTTC
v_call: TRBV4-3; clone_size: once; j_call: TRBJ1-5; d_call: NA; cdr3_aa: CASSQDQESGQPQHF; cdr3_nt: TGCGCCAGCAGCCAAGATCAAGAATCGGGTCAGCCCCAGCATTTT
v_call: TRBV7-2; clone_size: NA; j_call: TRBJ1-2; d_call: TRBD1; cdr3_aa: CASSPGTGEGYGYTF; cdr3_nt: TGTGCCAGCAGCCCAGGGACAGGGGAGGGGTATGGCTACACCTTC
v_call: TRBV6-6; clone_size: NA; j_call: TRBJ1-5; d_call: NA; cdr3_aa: CASSYRYPDQPQHF; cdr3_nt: TGTGCCAGCAGTTACCGGTACCCCGATCAGCCCCAGCATTTT
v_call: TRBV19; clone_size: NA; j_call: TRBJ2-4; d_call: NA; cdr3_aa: CASSIRDNERMDIQYF; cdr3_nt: TGTGCCAGTAGTATCCGGGACAACGAAAGAATGGACATTCAGTACTTC
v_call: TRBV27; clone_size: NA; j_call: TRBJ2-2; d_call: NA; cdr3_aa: CASSPPVTGELFF; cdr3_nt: TGTGCCAGCAGTCCCCCAGTCACCGGGGAGCTGTTTTTT
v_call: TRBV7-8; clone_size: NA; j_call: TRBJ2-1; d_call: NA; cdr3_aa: CASSFRPGGPHEQFF; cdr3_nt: TGTGCCAGCAGCTTCAGGCCTGGGGGCCCCCATGAGCAGTTCTTC
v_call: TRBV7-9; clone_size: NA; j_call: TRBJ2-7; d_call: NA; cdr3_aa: CASSLEGHGYEQYF; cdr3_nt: TGTGCCAGCAGCTTAGAGGGACACGGCTACGAGCAGTACTTC
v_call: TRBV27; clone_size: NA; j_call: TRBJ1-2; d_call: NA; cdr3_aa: CASRGGPGYGYTF; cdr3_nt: TGTGCCAGCAGGGGGGGGCCAGGCTATGGCTACACCTTC
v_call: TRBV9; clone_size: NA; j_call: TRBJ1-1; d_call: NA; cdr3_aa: CASSVVEGMNTEAFF; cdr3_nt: TGTGCCAGCAGCGTAGTGGAGGGCATGAACACTGAAGCTTTCTTT
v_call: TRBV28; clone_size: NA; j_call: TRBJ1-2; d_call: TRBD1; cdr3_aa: CASSSPTGGSYGYTF; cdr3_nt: TGTGCCAGCAGTTCCCCGACAGGGGGGAGCTATGGCTACACCTTC
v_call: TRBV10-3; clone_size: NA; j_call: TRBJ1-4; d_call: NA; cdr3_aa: CAISESQGNEKLFF; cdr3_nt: TGTGCCATCAGTGAGTCCCAGGGAAACGAAAAACTGTTTTTT
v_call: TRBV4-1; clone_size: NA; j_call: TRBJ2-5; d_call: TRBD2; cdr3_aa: CASSQLAGEGETQYF; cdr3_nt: TGCGCCAGCAGCCAACTAGCGGGAGAAGGAGAGACCCAGTACTTC